This T cell receptor beta chain was captured by sequencing in a study of T cell repertoires in cytomegalovirus infection (dated by TCRdb to about 2019). For the study in its entirety: Alongside well-studied HLA-B-restricted epitopes, the peptide stimulations were aimed at recently identified HLA-C-restricted CMV epitopes, whose presentation resists viral immunomodulation. The HLA type of each donor mattered for the analysis, because public TCR beta signatures pointed to carriage of CMV infection along with the matching HLA type.

Instrument used: Illumina HiSeq 1500. The public sequencing data were trimmed at Q25 with fastp and processed into clonotypes with MiXCR by TCRdb, which kept only in-frame beta chains. Entries are consolidated by CDR3 protein sequence, retaining the most common genes and DNA. For this sample the table gives about 890,000 distinct CDR3 sequences, of which around 31% were detected only once. The ten biggest clones cover around 15% of the sample. The treatment or condition tag for this specimen amounts to: in vitro stimulation with specific CMV peptide epitopes to enrich CMV-specific T cells. Comment on this clonotype: What antigen it recognizes has not been identified. Base qualities are not provided; no much larger clone lies one nucleotide away.

The CDR3 has 14 amino acids, counting the end cysteine and phenylalanine. Of all the DNA, just the CDR3 is kept, 42 bases in frame from base 1. CDR1 MNHEY and CDR2 SVGEGT are derived from the germline V gene. The junction carries 14 bases between V and J, which are trimmed by 8 bases and 2 bases respectively. The paper's findings and limits, for the study overall: In the ex vivo response, HLA-C-restricted CMV-specific TCR beta clonotypes were dominant, and in two of eight donors the single most frequent clonotype came from this HLA-C-restricted group. Carriers of CMV infection plus the relevant HLA type were discriminated by the cumulative frequency of public TCR beta family members in the study cohort and in an independent approximately 360-donor cohort.

The chain was built from TRBV6-2 or TRBV6-3 and TRBJ2-3, with the D gene too uncertain to name. Sequencing used cultured CD8+ T cells from PBMCs, obtained from culture after CMV antigen stimulation. The receptor was isolated from a human donor in good health (CMV status not recorded). Some clones in this sample may be carry-over from other donors' samples. The CDR3 protein: CASHTRLITDTQYF. At the DNA level, the sequence is TGTGCCAGCCACACCCGGCTCATCACAGATACGCAGTATTTT.